The 28 T cell receptor beta chains below were found in one sample sequenced in a study of read filtering for tumor transcriptome and immune sequencing. Molecular barcoded adaptors covering alpha/delta and beta/gamma chains were used on approximately 400 ng RNA. In TCRdb, the reads were re-called with MiXCR into one record per CDR3 protein. The sample lists 40,000 or so distinct CDR3 sequences; roughly 15% were seen once. Sequencing was performed on a population of CD138-negative cells sorted from bone marrow. The receptors were gathered from a donor at least 40 years old with multiple myeloma.

With regard to this clonotype: A read error may explain this, as a much larger clone is one base away. V gene TRBV24-1 combines with J gene TRBJ2-1, with 8 positions matching TRBD1. The CDR3 is 16 amino acids. The germline CDR1 and CDR2 sequences are KGHDR and SFDVKD. Written as DNA, the CDR3 is TGTGCCACCAGTGATACGACAGGGGCGCACTACAATGGGCAGTTCTTC. It encodes CATSDTTGAHYNGQFF.

The V call is TRBV28, the J call TRBJ1-5, with D maybe TRBD1 (6 bases). V lost 7 bases, J lost 3 bases, and 13 bases lay in between. Germline lookup yields CDR1 MDHEN and CDR2 SYDVKM. CDR3 size: 14 residues. The CDR3 protein is CASKSGDDNQPQHF. The CDR3 DNA follows: TGTGCCAGCAAATCAGGGGACGACAATCAGCCCCAGCATTTT.

This clonotype occurred many times. The chain employs TRBV7-8 and TRBJ1-1; the match to TRBD1 covers 11 bases. This CDR3 has 15 amino acids. The trim removed 4 bases at V and 4 bases at J, leaving 5 bases unmatched. Germline V lookup: CDR1 SGHVS, CDR2 FQNEAQ. The CDR3 region has the DNA TGTGCCAGCAGCTCCGCGGGACAGGGGGGCACTGAAGCTTTCTTT. This translates into CASSSAGQGGTEAFF.

This clonotype has ten or more counts. The chain is built from TRBV13 and TRBJ2-1; D ambiguous. CDR3 length: 12 residues. V lost 1 base, J lost 11 bases, and 9 bases lay in between. Germline V gene data show CDR1 as PRHDT and CDR2 as FYEKMQ (reference sequence). The DNA for the CDR3 is TGTGCCAGCAGCTTAGAAGTCCGGCAGCAGTTCTTC. Translating gives CASSLEVRQQFF.

The genes are TRBV10-3 and TRBJ2-3; D gene unclear. Trimming pared 3 bases from V and 10 bases from J, leaving 17 bases between. Germline CDR1 reads ENHRY; CDR2 reads SYGVKD. The CDR3 spans 14 residues. CDR3 region: CAISDPKSRTSQYF. CDR3 nucleotide sequence: TGTGCCATCAGTGACCCAAAATCCCGGACCTCGCAGTATTTT.

This clonotype has at least ten counts. V gene TRBV7-2 combines with J gene TRBJ2-3, with 7 bases matching TRBD1. This CDR3 comprises 20 residues. J lost 0 bases, V lost 10 bases, and 25 bases had no gene match. Germline V gene lookup returns CDR1 SGHTA and CDR2 FQGNSA. The CDR3 spells CATEAPGRPTGQTSTDTQYF. CDR3 coding DNA: TGTGCCACCGAAGCGCCGGGCAGGCCGACAGGGCAAACTAGCACAGATACGCAGTATTTT.

Details on this clonotype: Since a far larger clone is one base different, this is likely a read error. V usage is TRBV6-1 and J usage is TRBJ2-1; 7 bases are a match to TRBD2. The junction had 13 bases not matched to a gene; V was cut back by 5 bases and J by 6 bases. The CDR3 is 16 amino acids. The germline V gene has CDR1 MNHNS and CDR2 SASEGT. CDR3 DNA: TGTGCCAGCAGTCTCTATGATGGACTAGGGTTCAATGAGCAGTTCTTC. Its protein product is CASSLYDGLGFNEQFF.

This clonotype appeared a single time. A clone one base away is much larger, so this may be a read error. The V call is TRBV20-1, the J call TRBJ2-7, with D possibly TRBD1 on 5 matching bases. CDR3 size: 13 residues. V was clipped by 5 bases and J by 6 bases, with 17 bases between them. CDR1 and CDR2 (germline): DFQATT, SNEGSKA (reference sequence). Here the CDR3 DNA reads TGCAGTGCTCCCATCATAGGGGCCCGCGAGCAGTACTTC. Protein: CSAPIIGAREQYF.

To note about this clonotype: This may be a read error, as it is one base from a much larger clone. The rearrangement joins TRBV5-1 to TRBJ2-2; maybe TRBD2 (5 bases). This CDR3 has 15 amino acids. Germline CDR1 is SGHRS and CDR2 is YFSETQ. Trimming stripped 2 bases from V and 3 bases from J, with 11 bases between. The CDR3 here is CASSFGAEYTGELFF. The CDR3 DNA reads as TGCGCCAGCAGCTTCGGAGCGGAGTACACCGGGGAGCTGTTTTTT.

This clonotype was counted only a few times. The gene calls are TRBV2 and TRBJ1-1; D gene uncertain. V gave up 6 bases and J gave up 1 base, with 12 bases separating them. Germline values: CDR1 SNHLY, CDR2 FYNNEI. This CDR3 region has 14 residues. The CDR3 nucleotides read TGTGCCAGCAGCGGCGGACGGCCGAACACTGAAGCTTTCTTT. Encoded protein: CASSGGRPNTEAFF. The complete variable domain, with remaining parts taken from reference TRBV2 and TRBJ1-1, reads EPEVTQTPSHQVTQMGQEVILRCVPISNHLYFYWYRQILGQKVEFLVSFYNNEISEKSEIFDDQFSVERPDGSNFTLKIRSTKLEDSAMYFCASSGGRPNTEAFFGQGTRLTVV.

This clonotype was counted at least ten times. The CDR3 loop reads CASSYAQDSQPQHF. CDR3 nucleotide sequence: TGTGCCAGCAGTTATGCCCAGGACAGTCAGCCCCAGCATTTT. The V gene is TRBV6-2 or TRBV6-3, the J gene TRBJ1-5; D is perhaps TRBD1 (6 bases). Trimming removed 3 bases at V and 6 bases at J, with 12 bases between. Per the germline V gene, CDR1 is MNHEY and CDR2 is SVGEGT. The CDR3 runs to 14 residues.

This clonotype appeared many times. The rearrangement joins TRBV4-3 to TRBJ2-1; the match to TRBD2 covers 7 bases. The CDR3 runs to 16 residues. Looked up from germline, CDR1 is LGHNA and CDR2 is YSLEER. Germline trimming cut 1 base from V and 1 base from J; bases unmatched to any gene: 4. CDR3 nucleotides: TGCGCCAGCAGCCAAGGAACGGGGGGTTCCTACAATGAGCAGTTCTTC. It specifies CASSQGTGGSYNEQFF.

This clonotype has a count of ten or more. The gene calls are TRBV29-1 and TRBJ2-3; D is unclear. The germline V gene encodes CDR1 SQVTM and CDR2 ANQGSEA. This CDR3 comprises 11 residues. The V gene lost 0 bases and the J gene lost 9 bases, with 7 bases spanning the gap. The CDR3 DNA reads TGCAGCGTTGAAGATCAAGGCACGCAGTATTTT. It codes for CSVEDQGTQYF.

With respect to this clonotype: Given a far larger clone just one base away, this is likely a sequencing read error. The chain is built from TRBV5-4 and TRBJ1-4; unclear D gene. The CDR3 is 13 residues long. The germline V gene encodes CDR1 SGHNT and CDR2 YYREEE (reference sequence). The CDR3, as DNA: TGTGCCAGCAGCCCGATGACTTCAGATACGCGGTATTTT. It codes for CASSPMTSDTRYF.

Notes on this clonotype: Given a much more abundant clone one base away, this may be a read error. The chain links TRBV2 to TRBJ2-5; weak D call: TRBD2 (5 bases). The germline V gene encodes CDR1 SNHLY and CDR2 FYNNEI. The CDR3 runs to 14 residues. V dropped 7 bases and J dropped 5 bases, with 17 bases sitting between them. CDR3 sequence reads: CASKGTRTRETQYF. As DNA, the CDR3 is TGTGCCAGCAAGGGCACTAGGACGCGTGAGACCCAGTACTTC.

In its sample, this clonotype was seen many times. The CDR3 reads CSARRAERGSSYNEQFF. The CDR3, as DNA: TGCAGTGCTAGAAGGGCCGAGCGGGGAAGCTCCTACAATGAGCAGTTCTTC. This chain links TRBV20-1 with TRBJ2-1, with 7 bases that match TRBD2. V was clipped by 2 bases and J by 0 bases; unmatched bases: 10. This CDR3 has 17 amino acids. Germline CDR1 reads DFQATT; CDR2 reads SNEGSKA (reference sequence).

This clonotype was recorded at least ten times. This chain uses TRBV27 with TRBJ2-1, with D tentatively TRBD1 or TRBD2 (5 bases each). Germline-derived CDR1 and CDR2 are MNHEY and SMNVEV (reference sequence). V lost 2 bases, J lost 0 bases, and 14 bases lay in between. This CDR3 region has 17 residues. In nucleotides, the CDR3 is TGTGCCAGCAGTTTAGGTTTGGGGGAAAGCTCCTACAATGAGCAGTTCTTC. This sequence encodes CASSLGLGESSYNEQFF.

This clonotype has a count of ten or more. The chain has TRBV20-1 and TRBJ2-7; 7 positions agree with TRBD2. The V gene end was trimmed by 3 bases and the J gene end by 5 bases; junction bases not matched to a gene: 13. Per germline, CDR1 DFQATT and CDR2 SNEGSKA (reference sequence). CDR3 size: 15 residues. The CDR3, as DNA: TGCAGTGCTAGCACTGTTCGGATAGCGGGTGACGAGCAGTACTTC. Its translation: CSASTVRIAGDEQYF.

This clonotype has ten or more counts. The V call is TRBV28, the J call TRBJ2-7; no clear D. This CDR3 comprises 11 residues. Germline assignment: CDR1 MDHEN and CDR2 SYDVKM. Trimming took 9 bases from V and 4 from J, leaving 10 bases between them. CDR3 coding DNA: TGTGCCAGTAGCCTAGGTTACGAGCAGTACTTC. It is translated as CASSLGYEQYF.

CDR3: CASSLKNSYGYTF. The CDR3 coding sequence is TGTGCCAGCAGTTTGAAGAACTCCTATGGCTACACCTTC. V and J are TRBV28 and TRBJ1-2, with D unresolved. This CDR3 comprises 13 residues. In germline, CDR1 is MDHEN, CDR2 SYDVKM. V gave up 3 bases and J gave up 4 bases, with 9 bases separating them.

This clonotype was counted between two and nine times. A read error may explain this, as a much larger clone is one base away. This chain links TRBV20-1 with TRBJ2-3; TRBD2 might be the D (7 bases). Germline V gene data show CDR1 as DFQATT and CDR2 as SNEGSKA (reference sequence). With 4 bases removed from V and 5 bases from J, the gap between germline ends came to 22 bases. This CDR3 region has 16 residues. The CDR3 nucleotides read TGCAGTGCTACAGGGGCTAGCGGAACCTTGGGAGATACGCAGTATTTT. This sequence encodes CSATGASGTLGDTQYF.

In the case of this clonotype: Since a much larger clone is just one base distant, this may be a read error. This chain links TRBV21-1 with TRBJ2-1; the table names TRBD2, a call not compared with the DNA. TRBV21-1 is a pseudogene segment. The CDR3 contains 15 residues. CDR3 residues: CASSKEAGTYDEQLF. The CDR3 DNA sequence: TGTGCCAGCAGCAAAGAAGCGGGGACCTACGATGAGCAGCTCTTC.

Many counts were recorded for this clonotype. V and J are TRBV12-3 or TRBV12-4 and TRBJ2-1; 12 bases map to TRBD2. The CDR3 runs 15 residues. After removal of 3 bases from V and 5 bases from J, the junction contained 2 bases not matched to a gene. CDR3 amino acids: CASSLRTSGNNEQFF. The CDR3 nucleotides are TGTGCCAGCAGTTTGAGGACTAGCGGGAACAATGAGCAGTTCTTC.

This clonotype was recorded many times. The V call is TRBV7-9, the J call TRBJ2-1, with D perhaps matching TRBD2 (7 bases). V shed 5 bases and J shed 2 bases, with 13 bases lying between them. Germline lookup yields CDR1 SEHNR and CDR2 FQNEAQ (reference sequence). The CDR3 spans 15 residues. CDR3 residues: CASSERGGAYNEQFF. CDR3 coding DNA: TGTGCCAGCAGCGAAAGGGGGGGAGCCTACAATGAGCAGTTCTTC.

This clonotype was counted many times. The rearrangement links TRBV18 to TRBJ1-1; 7 nucleotides line up with TRBD1. CDR3 length: 16 amino acids. With V trimmed by 3 bases and J by 1 base, 8 bases remained unmatched. CDR1 and CDR2 from the germline V gene are KGHSH and LQKENI. The CDR3, as DNA: TGTGCCAGCTCACCCCTAGAGGGACAGAGGAACACTGAAGCTTTCTTT. This gives the protein CASSPLEGQRNTEAFF.

This clonotype was seen ten or more times. The gene calls are TRBV29-1 and TRBJ2-2; possible D gene TRBD1, 5 bases. V was pared by 4 bases and J by 10 bases, with 16 bases between. This CDR3 is built from 13 residues. Per the germline V gene, CDR1 is SQVTM and CDR2 is ANQGSEA. The CDR3 loop is CSVGDRRGQELFF. DNA for the CDR3: TGCAGCGTTGGTGACAGACGTGGACAGGAGCTGTTTTTT.

This clonotype came up many times. CDR3 amino acids: CASSPTGGLNTEAFF. CDR3 DNA: TGTGCCAGCTCACCCACAGGGGGCTTGAACACTGAAGCTTTCTTT. This chain connects TRBV18 to TRBJ1-1; TRBD1 matches at 9 bases. CDR1 is KGHSH, CDR2 LQKENI, per germline. The CDR3 contains 15 residues. Germline trimming cut 3 bases from V and 0 bases from J; bases unmatched to any gene: 2.

This chain joins TRBV7-2 and TRBJ2-2; weak D call: TRBD2 (6 bases). From germline, CDR1 is SGHTA and CDR2 FQGNSA. Trimming shortened V by 4 bases and J by 1 base, and 13 bases separated the two germline ends. The CDR3 length is 16 residues. CDR3 amino acids: CASSSRISGNTGELFF. The CDR3 DNA is TGTGCCAGCAGCTCCCGGATTAGCGGGAACACCGGGGAGCTGTTTTTT.